This T cell receptor beta chain was obtained from a study of blood T cell repertoires in COVID-19. Study in general: From T cells, B-cell-depleted T cells, or PBMCs came the material, which was cDNA or gDNA.

In the authors' workflow: Scientists estimated how many nucleated cells there were by amplifying reference gene primers. Some clones are missing from TCRdb's copy, which holds only in-frame ones; the method was immunoSEQ multiplex PCR. Clone size and V and J calls were adopted from that table, with D and trimming inferred from the DNA. The sample carries around 500,000 clones, approximately 90% recorded once. In this sample, this clone turned up a few times. This study enrolled people aged about 18 to 90 from 24 US geographic areas. Cohort 3 recovery required two negative PCRs, clearance, or symptom resolution. V was clipped by 2 bases and J by 3 bases, with 16 bases between them. The CDR3 has 16 amino acids. CDR1 and CDR2 from the germline V gene are LGHNT and FRNRAP.

The chain recombines TRBV12-5 with TRBJ2-5, with D possibly TRBD1 on 5 matching bases. The sequenced sample consisted of PBMCs or T cells enriched from blood (not recorded which). The clonotype was recovered from a woman aged 40 to 49 who had recovered from COVID-19. CDR3 sequence reads: CASGLKDSSWEETQYF. CDR3 DNA: TGTGCTAGTGGTTTGAAAGACAGCTCCTGGGAAGAGACCCAGTACTTC.